Only one count was recorded for the clone carrying this TCR beta chain. These data originate in a study of blood T cell repertoires in COVID-19. Only in-frame clones appear in the TCRdb table, and some are missing; sequencing was by immunoSEQ multiplex PCR. The sample comprises about 75,000 clones, about 87% of which are singletons, and 5% to 7.5% rests with the top ten. The CDR3 extends over 13 amino acids. Germline lookup yields CDR1 MNHEY and CDR2 SMNVEV (reference sequence). V lost 6 bases and J lost 0; bases outside the gene matches: 1. The sequence was collected from a woman in her 50s with acute or convalescent COVID-19. V gene TRBV27 combines with J gene TRBJ1-2; 7 bases map to TRBD1. The sequencing input was peripheral blood. This CDR3 reads CASSGQANYGYTF. CDR3 DNA sequence: TGTGCCAGCAGCGGACAGGCTAACTATGGCTACACCTTC.